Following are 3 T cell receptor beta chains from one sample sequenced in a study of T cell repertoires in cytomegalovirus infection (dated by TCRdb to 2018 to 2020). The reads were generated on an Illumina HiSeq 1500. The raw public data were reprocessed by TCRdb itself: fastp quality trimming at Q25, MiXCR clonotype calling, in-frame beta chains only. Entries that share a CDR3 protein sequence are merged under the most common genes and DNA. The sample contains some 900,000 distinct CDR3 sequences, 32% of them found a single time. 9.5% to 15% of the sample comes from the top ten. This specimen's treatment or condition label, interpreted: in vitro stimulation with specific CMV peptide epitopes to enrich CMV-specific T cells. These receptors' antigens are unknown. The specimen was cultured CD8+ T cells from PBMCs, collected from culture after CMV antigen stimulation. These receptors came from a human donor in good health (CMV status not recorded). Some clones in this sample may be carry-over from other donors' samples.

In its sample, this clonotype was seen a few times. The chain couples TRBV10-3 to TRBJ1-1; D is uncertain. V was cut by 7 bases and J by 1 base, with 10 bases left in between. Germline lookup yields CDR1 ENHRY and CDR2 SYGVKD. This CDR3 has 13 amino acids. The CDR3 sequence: CAINHQANTEAFF. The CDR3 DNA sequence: TGTGCCATCAATCACCAAGCGAACACTGAAGCTTTCTTT.

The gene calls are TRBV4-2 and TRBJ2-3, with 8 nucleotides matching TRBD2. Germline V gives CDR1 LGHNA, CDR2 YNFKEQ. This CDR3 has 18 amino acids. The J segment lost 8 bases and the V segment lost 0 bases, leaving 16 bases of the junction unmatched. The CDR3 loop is CASSQDQRSGGPRSTQYF. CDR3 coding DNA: TGTGCCAGCAGCCAAGATCAGCGCAGCGGGGGACCCCGAAGTACGCAGTATTTT.

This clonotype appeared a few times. CDR3 residues: CASSIRSGDTQYF. In nucleotides, the CDR3 is TGTGCCAGCAGCATCCGAAGTGGAGATACGCAGTATTTT. The chain carries TRBV11-3 and TRBJ2-3; D gene ambiguous. In germline, CDR1 is SGHNT, CDR2 YENEEA. V lost 5 bases and J 5 bases, leaving 11 bases between the germline ends. The CDR3 loop spans 13 amino acids. Filled out from reference TRBV11-3 and TRBJ2-3, the complete variable domain reads EAGVVQSPRYKIIEKKQPVAFWCNPISGHNTLYWYLQNLGQGPELLIRYENEEAVDDSQLPKDRFSAERLKGVDSTLKIQPAELGDSAVYLCASSIRSGDTQYFGPGTRLTVL.